This TCR beta chain was sequenced in a study of blood T cell repertoires in COVID-19. Study-level information: Sites in the United States, Italy and Spain provided acute and convalescent COVID-19 samples. The analysed material was cDNA or gDNA that came from T cells, B-cell-depleted T cells, or PBMCs.

The CDR3 sequence is 14 residues long. Trimming cost V 0 bases and J 8 bases; bases outside gene matches: 1. Germline-derived CDR1 and CDR2 are SGHRS and YFSETQ. Original processing methods: Amplification of reference gene primers provided the estimated nucleated cell counts. Data came from immunoSEQ multiplex PCR; TCRdb stores just in-frame clones and leaves some out. That table is the source of V, J and clone size, and D and trimming were worked out from the DNA. The data contain approximately 300,000 clones, roughly 80% of them singletons. This clonotype was sampled from a woman aged 50 to 60 with active or convalescent COVID-19. J is TRBJ1-5 and V is TRBV5-1; 11 bases map to TRBD1. The material sequenced was peripheral blood. CDR3 in amino acids: CASSLGTGGEPQHF. Written as DNA, the CDR3 is TGCGCCAGCAGCTTGGGGACAGGGGGCGAGCCCCAGCATTTT.